A single T cell receptor beta chain is shown here with its context. Its antigen remains unidentified. This entry is derived from a study of CD8+ T cells in alopecia areata. General study findings and limits: Numerous expanded lesional clones remained in scalp and blood during tofacitinib. Among the top 100, expanded CD8+ clones, as well as scalp clonality, were significantly decreased by tofacitinib.

RNA extraction and reverse transcription yielded cDNA as sequencing template. Sequencing used immunoSEQ multiplex PCR; TCRdb keeps in-frame clones, though not all of them. The sample contains approximately 170,000 clones, roughly three fifths of which appear only once. The CDR3 length is 14 residues. Germline CDR1 reads SGHRS; CDR2 reads YFSETQ. The V end lost 3 bases, the J end lost 9 bases, and 16 bases lay between the germline ends. Treatment here: oral pan-JAK inhibitor, 5-10 mg twice daily. This chain connects TRBV5-1 to TRBJ2-1; no reliable D call. This material consisted of CD4+ T cells sorted from blood, taken at week 4, from a patient treated with tofacitinib. The clonotype comes from a human donor with alopecia areata. Here the CDR3 DNA reads TGCGCCAGCAGCTCATTTATCCCGAGCCCTGAGCAGTTCTTC. This sequence encodes CASSSFIPSPEQFF.